This passage covers 24 T cell receptor beta chains from one sample sequenced in a study of CD8 T cells in Susac syndrome. cDNA came from roughly 0.53 to 1 ug RNA primed by random hexamers. From the immunoSEQ multiplex PCR reads, TCRdb called clonotypes with MiXCR, one entry per CDR3 protein. The sample has approximately 180,000 distinct CDR3 sequences, approximately 94% seen once; the top ten hold about 0.088%. Sequenced sample: CD4+ T cells from PBMCs. The origin of the receptors is a human donor with multiple sclerosis.

The chain couples TRBV12-3 or TRBV12-4 to TRBJ2-5; weak D call: TRBD1 (6 bases). Deletions cut 5 bases from V and 4 bases from J, with 14 bases between. The CDR3 loop spans 14 amino acids. The DNA of the CDR3 is TGTGCCAGCAGTACCACAGGGATGGGAGAGACCCAGTACTTC. It encodes CASSTTGMGETQYF.

V usage is TRBV5-1 and J usage is TRBJ2-7, with 8 bases identical to TRBD1. This CDR3 contains 13 residues. V lost 7 bases to trimming and J lost 4 bases; unmatched junction nucleotides: 7. Germline V CDR1 and CDR2: SGHRS, YFSETQ. The CDR3 coding sequence is TGCGCCAGCGGCCAGGGGGCTGTATACGAGCAGTACTTC. Translation: CASGQGAVYEQYF.

A few counts support this clonotype. The chain couples TRBV4-2 to TRBJ2-7, with D hard to call. The germline CDR1 and CDR2 sequences are LGHNA and YNFKEQ. V dropped 3 bases and J dropped 2 bases, with 5 bases sitting between them. This CDR3 spans 12 amino acids. The DNA for the CDR3 is TGTGCCAGCAGCCAGCCCCCCTACGAGCAGTACTTC. Its protein is CASSQPPYEQYF.

The V gene is TRBV6-5, the J gene TRBJ2-2; the D is unclear. The germline V gene has CDR1 MNHEY and CDR2 SVGAGI. This CDR3 has 15 residues. V dropped 6 bases and J dropped 4 bases, with 15 bases sitting between them. This chain's CDR3 is CASSSTRHLTGELFF. The DNA of the CDR3 is TGTGCCAGCAGCAGTACCAGACACCTCACCGGGGAGCTGTTTTTT.

The rearrangement links TRBV6-2 or TRBV6-3 to TRBJ2-6; no clear D gene. This CDR3 spans 14 amino acids. Trimming removed 1 base from V and 4 bases from J, with 5 bases in between. Germline CDR1 MNHEY, CDR2 SVGEGT. This chain's CDR3 is CASSYFGGANVLTF. CDR3 DNA: TGTGCCAGCAGTTACTTCGGGGGGGCCAACGTCCTGACTTTC.

Only one count was recorded for this clonotype. V is TRBV3-1 and J is TRBJ2-7; 7 bases line up with TRBD2. Looked up from germline, CDR1 is LGHDT and CDR2 is YNNKEL (reference sequence). The ends lost 0 bases at V and 2 bases at J; junction bases unmatched: 1. This CDR3 spans 14 amino acids. In nucleotides, the CDR3 is TGTGCCAGCAGCCAAGAAGCGGGGCCCTACGAGCAGTACTTC. It encodes CASSQEAGPYEQYF.

The V gene is TRBV5-1, the J gene TRBJ2-5, with 10 bases that match TRBD2. The CDR3 is 14 amino acids. Trimming cost V 7 bases and J 4 bases; bases outside gene matches: 7. Per germline, CDR1 SGHRS and CDR2 YFSETQ. For the CDR3, the DNA is TGCGCCAGCGGGACCGGGACTAGCGCAGAGACCCAGTACTTC. It encodes CASGTGTSAETQYF. Together with reference TRBV5-1 and TRBJ2-5, the CDR3 gives the full variable domain: KAGVTQTPRYLIKTRGQQVTLSCSPISGHRSVSWYQQTPGQGLQFLFEYFSETQRNKGNFPGRFSGRQFSNSRSEMNVSTLELGDSALYLCASGTGTSAETQYFGPGTRLLVL.

The rearrangement links TRBV6-5 to TRBJ2-5; D ambiguous. Germline assignment: CDR1 MNHEY and CDR2 SVGAGI. The CDR3 spans 14 residues. With 1 base removed from V and 2 bases from J, the gap between germline ends came to 8 bases. The CDR3 loop reads CASSYFLEQETQYF. CDR3 in DNA: TGTGCCAGCAGTTACTTTCTAGAACAAGAGACCCAGTACTTC.

The V call is TRBV3-1, the J call TRBJ2-3; 11 nucleotides match TRBD2. This CDR3 has 16 amino acids. The J segment lost 3 bases and the V segment lost 3 bases, leaving 5 bases of the junction unmatched. Germline V gives CDR1 LGHDT, CDR2 YNNKEL (reference sequence). The CDR3 region is CASSHSTSGMTDTQYF. CDR3 bases: TGTGCCAGCAGCCACTCGACTAGCGGGATGACAGATACGCAGTATTTT.

V and J are TRBV30 and TRBJ1-5; D is unresolved. The CDR3 runs 13 residues. Trimming took 2 bases from V and 2 from J, leaving 7 bases between them. Germline lookup yields CDR1 GTSNPN and CDR2 SVGIG (reference sequence). The CDR3: CAWSSMGNQPQHF. CDR3 sequence (DNA): TGTGCCTGGAGTAGTATGGGCAATCAGCCCCAGCATTTT.

The chain combines TRBV2 with TRBJ2-4; no clear D. Trimming cost V 2 bases and J 1 base, with 15 bases left between them. This CDR3 comprises 17 residues. Germline V gene data show CDR1 as SNHLY and CDR2 as FYNNEI. CDR3: CASSESPHKSAKNIQYF. The CDR3 DNA follows: TGTGCCAGCAGTGAATCCCCACATAAGTCGGCCAAAAACATTCAGTACTTC.

V usage is TRBV7-2 and J usage is TRBJ1-1; D unresolved. Trimming took off 5 bases at V and 7 bases at J, with 8 bases between the two ends. There are 11 residues in the CDR3. Germline CDR1 SGHTA, CDR2 FQGNSA. The DNA for the CDR3 is TGTGCCAGCAGCCAACGTCATGAAGCTTTCTTT. It specifies CASSQRHEAFF.

CDR3 nucleotide sequence: TGTGCCAGCAGCTTAGTCACCCTAGCGGGATCGGAGACCCAGTACTTC. Amino acids: CASSLVTLAGSETQYF. The V call is TRBV7-6, the J call TRBJ2-5, with 9 bases aligning to TRBD2. CDR1 SGHVS and CDR2 FNYEAQ come from the germline V gene. This CDR3 is 16 amino acids long. With 1 base clipped from V and 5 bases from J, the junction kept 8 bases outside the gene matches.

The chain recombines TRBV5-1 with TRBJ2-7; TRBD1 might be the D (5 bases). V was shortened by 3 bases and J by 6 bases, with 13 bases between the two germline ends. The CDR3 is 13 amino acids. CDR1 is SGHRS, CDR2 YFSETQ, per germline. DNA for the CDR3: TGCGCCAGCAGCTCCCAGCCGCAGGGCGAGCAGTACTTC. It yields the protein CASSSQPQGEQYF.

This clonotype appeared once. The CDR3 region is CAWSYGSYEQYF. Here the CDR3 DNA reads TGTGCCTGGAGTTACGGCTCCTACGAGCAGTACTTC. This chain uses TRBV30 with TRBJ2-7; D not certain. The CDR3 spans 12 residues. Trimming left V 2 bases short and J 0 bases short, with 5 bases between. Germline CDR1 and CDR2: GTSNPN and SVGIG (reference sequence). The full variable domain, in which reference TRBV30 and TRBJ2-7 provide the parts outside the CDR3, is SQTIHQWPATLVQPVGSPLSLECTVEGTSNPNLYWYRQAAGRGLQLLFYSVGIGQISSEVPQNLSASRPQDRQFILSSKKLLLSDSGFYLCAWSYGSYEQYFGPGTRLTVT.

This clonotype was counted a single time. The rearrangement links TRBV19 to TRBJ1-1; D remains ambiguous. The V end lost 5 bases, the J end lost 3 bases, and 13 bases lay between the germline ends. The CDR3 consists of 14 residues. Germline CDR1 LNHDA, CDR2 SQIVND (reference sequence). For the CDR3, the DNA is TGTGCCAGTAGTCTTCGGTTGCGGGACACTGAAGCTTTCTTT. Its protein is CASSLRLRDTEAFF.

The chain couples TRBV12-3 or TRBV12-4 to TRBJ1-3; 8 bases align to TRBD1. The V segment lost 3 bases and the J segment 9 bases; nucleotides outside the gene matches: 13. The length of the CDR3 is 16 residues. CDR3 coding DNA: TGTGCCAGCAGTTTGGGGGACAGGCGGAGTTTCGGCACCATATATTTT. Translating it yields CASSLGDRRSFGTIYF.

The chain joins TRBV5-1 to TRBJ1-1; D call uncertain. This CDR3 is built from 14 residues. Trimming left V 4 bases short and J 0 bases short, with 10 bases between. Germline lookup yields CDR1 SGHRS and CDR2 YFSETQ. The CDR3 loop is CASSRNELNTEAFF. The DNA for the CDR3 is TGCGCCAGCAGCCGGAACGAATTGAACACTGAAGCTTTCTTT.

The chain is built from TRBV9 and TRBJ1-3; weak D call: TRBD1 (5 bases). The CDR3 consists of 15 residues. The V gene lost 0 bases and the J gene lost 2 bases, with 9 bases spanning the gap. Germline V CDR1 and CDR2: SGDLS, YYNGEE. CDR3 in amino acids: CASSVAIGAGNTIYF. The CDR3 nucleotides read TGTGCCAGCAGCGTAGCTATAGGGGCTGGAAACACCATATATTTT.

The table lists this clonotype with a count of one. V usage is TRBV13 and J usage is TRBJ2-1; 12 nucleotides match TRBD2. The germline CDR1 and CDR2 sequences are PRHDT and FYEKMQ (reference sequence). The CDR3 is 16 residues long. The J segment lost 10 bases and the V segment lost 5 bases, leaving 12 bases of the junction unmatched. Here the CDR3 DNA reads TGTGCCAGCAGCCCTCTAGCGGGGGGGCGCGACGGGGAGCAGTTCTTC. This encodes CASSPLAGGRDGEQFF. The full variable domain, completed using reference TRBV13 and TRBJ2-1, is AAGVIQSPRHLIKEKRETATLKCYPIPRHDTVYWYQQGPGQDPQFLISFYEKMQSDKGSIPDRFSAQQFSDYHSELNMSSLELGDSALYFCASSPLAGGRDGEQFFGPGTRLTVL.

V is TRBV10-3 and J is TRBJ2-3, with unresolved D. The CDR3 is 12 residues long. Per the germline V gene, CDR1 is ENHRY and CDR2 is SYGVKD. Between the trimmed V and J ends, which lost 8 bases and 0 bases, there was a span of 6 bases. CDR3 DNA: TGTGCCATCTCTGAGAGCACAGATACGCAGTATTTT. Translated: CAISESTDTQYF.

This clonotype has just a few counts. The chain recombines TRBV3-1 with TRBJ2-1; weak D call: TRBD2 (5 bases). In germline, CDR1 is LGHDT, CDR2 YNNKEL (reference sequence). The CDR3 is 13 residues long. The V end was cut by 4 bases, the J end by 8 bases, with 12 bases between. The CDR3 is CASSLFSAHEQFF. The CDR3 DNA sequence: TGTGCCAGCAGCCTATTTAGCGCCCATGAGCAGTTCTTC.

This chain joins TRBV6-1 and TRBJ2-7; D tentatively fits TRBD1 or TRBD2 (5 bases each). V was cut by 8 bases and J by 4 bases, with 18 bases left in between. The CDR3 spans 14 residues. Germline V gives CDR1 MNHNS, CDR2 SASEGT. CDR3 bases: TGTGCCAGCGTCCGGGACGGGCCGTGGTACGAGCAGTACTTC. Its translation is CASVRDGPWYEQYF.

The genes are TRBV2 and TRBJ2-7; D perhaps matches TRBD2 (6 bases). Trimming removed 8 bases at V and 1 base at J, with 12 bases between. Germline V gene data show CDR1 as SNHLY and CDR2 as FYNNEI. The CDR3 runs to 13 residues. CDR3 nucleotide sequence: TGTGCCAGCGGGACTTTTTTTTCCTACGAGCAGTACTTC. Translating it yields CASGTFFSYEQYF.